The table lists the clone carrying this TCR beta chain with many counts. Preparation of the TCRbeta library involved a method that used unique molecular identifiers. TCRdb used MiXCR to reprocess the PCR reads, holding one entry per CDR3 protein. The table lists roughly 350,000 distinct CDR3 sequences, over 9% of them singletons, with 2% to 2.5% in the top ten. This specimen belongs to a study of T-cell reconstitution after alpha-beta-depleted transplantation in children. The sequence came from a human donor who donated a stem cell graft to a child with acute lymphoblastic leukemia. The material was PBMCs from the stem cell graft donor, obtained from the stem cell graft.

Here the CDR3 reads CASSQQGGGTGELFF. CDR3 DNA sequence: TGCGCCAGCAGCCAACAGGGGGGAGGCACCGGGGAGCTGTTTTTT. The V call is TRBV5-1, the J call TRBJ2-2; 8 bases are a match to TRBD1. Germline V lookup: CDR1 SGHRS, CDR2 YFSETQ. The CDR3 is made up of 15 amino acids. V lost 4 bases and J lost 4; bases outside the gene matches: 6.